The sequence of this T cell receptor (beta chain) was determined in a study of blood T cell repertoires in COVID-19. Study-wide context: Donors in the United States, Italy and Spain gave samples during acute or convalescent COVID-19. PBMCs, B-cell-depleted T cells, or T cells were the source of the cDNA or gDNA that made up the material.

Recovered status in Cohort 3 required two negative PCRs, clearance, or symptom resolution. Trimming took 4 bases from V and 0 from J, leaving 11 bases between them. Germline loops: CDR1 SGDLS, CDR2 YYNGEE. The CDR3 is 14 residues long. Using immunoSEQ multiplex PCR, the repertoire was profiled, and TCRdb retains in-frame clones only, with some absent. Here the sample spans over 400,000 clones, about 85% being singletons. This chain uses TRBV9 with TRBJ2-7; D is perhaps TRBD2 (5 bases). This sequence originates from a woman between 55 and 75 years old who had recovered from COVID-19. Source material: PBMCs or T cells enriched from blood (not recorded which). The CDR3 DNA is TGTGCCAGCAGCCCACCGGGAAGCTCCTACGAGCAGTACTTC. It codes for CASSPPGSSYEQYF. Complete variable domain (other parts from reference TRBV9 and TRBJ2-7): DSGVTQTPKHLITATGQRVTLRCSPRSGDLSVYWYQQSLDQGLQFLIQYYNGEERAKGNILERFSAQQFPDLHSELNLSSLELGDSALYFCASSPPGSSYEQYFGPGTRLTVT.